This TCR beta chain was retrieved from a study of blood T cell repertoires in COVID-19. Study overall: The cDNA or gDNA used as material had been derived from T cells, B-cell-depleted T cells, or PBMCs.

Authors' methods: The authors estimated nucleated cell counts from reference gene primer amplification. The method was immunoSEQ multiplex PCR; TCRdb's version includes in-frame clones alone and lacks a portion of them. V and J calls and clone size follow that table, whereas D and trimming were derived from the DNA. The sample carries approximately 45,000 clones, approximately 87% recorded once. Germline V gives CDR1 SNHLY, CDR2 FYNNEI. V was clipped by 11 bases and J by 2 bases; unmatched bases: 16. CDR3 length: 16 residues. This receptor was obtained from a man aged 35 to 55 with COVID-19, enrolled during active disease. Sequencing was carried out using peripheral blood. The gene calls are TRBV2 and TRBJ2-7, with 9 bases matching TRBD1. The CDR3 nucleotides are TGTGCCGCGAAGGGGCCATCACAGGGGGCCCCCTACGAGCAGTACTTC. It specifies CAAKGPSQGAPYEQYF.